The sequence of this T cell receptor beta chain was determined in a study of T cell repertoires in cytomegalovirus infection. Study results and limitations: Cumulative frequency of public TCR beta families picked out carriers of CMV plus the relevant HLA. Ex vivo, HLA-C-restricted CMV-specific TCR beta clonotypes prevailed over the rest of the response.

CDR3 length equals 15 residues. V lost 5 bases to trimming and J lost 3 bases, with 17 bases between them. CDR1 is SGHAT, CDR2 FQNNGV, per germline. TCRdb reanalysed the reads using MiXCR and keeps one entry per CDR3 protein. Of about 300,000 distinct CDR3 sequences in the sample, 20% to 30% were seen once. Notes on this clonotype: The antigen is undetermined.

The sample consisted of PBMCs. The clonotype comes from a human donor in good health (CMV status not recorded). Some clones in this sample may be carry-over from other donors' samples. The rearrangement joins TRBV11-2 to TRBJ2-7; D may be TRBD1 or TRBD2 (5 bases each). CDR3 DNA sequence: TGTGCCAGCAGCCTTACAGGAGGACCCTTCTACGAGCAGTACTTC. Translating it yields CASSLTGGPFYEQYF.